These 14 T cell receptor beta chains originate from one sample sequenced in a study of cytomegalovirus exposure and HLA in healthy donors (dated 2017 in TCRdb). The receptor library was made with the immunoSEQ multiplex PCR assay. For the multiplex PCR, a mixture combining 60 forward primers for TCR Vbeta segments and 13 reverse primers for TCR Jbeta segments was used. TCRdb's version of the immuneACCESS table is confined to in-frame rearrangements and falls short of the full clone set. An unresolved V gene accounts for under half of the shortfall where checked; the remainder is of unknown origin. This sample lists more than 200,000 clones; 65% to 90% were detected once. Together, the top ten hold approximately 1.5% of the sample. The material sequenced was PBMCs. These receptors all stem from a girl between 5 and 17 years old in good health and CMV-seronegative.

This clone was counted once. The gene calls are TRBV28 and TRBJ1-2; TRBD1 agrees at 11 bases. The CDR3 loop spans 14 amino acids. Germline-derived CDR1 and CDR2 are MDHEN and SYDVKM. J lost 8 bases, V lost 8 bases, and 10 bases had no gene match. CDR3 sequence: CASLLDRGRGGYTF. CDR3 DNA: TGTGCCAGCCTATTGGACAGGGGGCGGGGAGGCTACACCTTC.

This chain connects TRBV19 to TRBJ1-1, with D possibly matching TRBD1 (6 bases). Germline CDR1 reads LNHDA; CDR2 reads SQIVND (reference sequence). The ends were cut back, 6 bases at V and 1 base at J, with 24 bases in the middle. This CDR3 is built from 18 residues. The CDR3: CASRNWGSRGGENTEAFF. DNA of the CDR3: TGTGCCAGTAGAAATTGGGGGTCACGGGGGGGCGAGAACACTGAAGCTTTCTTT.

CDR3 loop: CASSPRDRAYEQYF. Written as DNA, the CDR3 is TGTGCCAGCAGCCCCCGGGACAGGGCCTACGAGCAGTACTTC. The rearrangement joins TRBV27 to TRBJ2-7, with TRBD1 matching over 9 bases. The CDR3 sequence is 14 residues long. Germline trimming cut 6 bases from V and 2 bases from J; bases unmatched to any gene: 5. The germline V gene encodes CDR1 MNHEY and CDR2 SMNVEV (reference sequence).

The chain recombines TRBV1 with TRBJ2-4; the table's D gene call, TRBD1, was not cross checked with the DNA. TRBV1 is labeled a pseudogene. This CDR3 is 18 amino acids long. CDR3: CTSSPPTHRGGAKNIQYF. CDR3 bases: TGCACCAGCAGCCCTCCTACACACAGGGGGGGAGCCAAAAACATTCAGTACTTC.

The rearrangement links TRBV5-1 to TRBJ1-2; 7 bases align to TRBD1. After removal of 3 bases from V and 5 bases from J, the junction contained 4 bases not matched to a gene. Germline CDR1 and CDR2: SGHRS and YFSETQ. The CDR3 has 13 amino acids. CDR3 coding DNA: TGCGCCAGCAGCTCCGGACAGGCTTATGGCTACACCTTC. Translated: CASSSGQAYGYTF.

The J gene is TRBJ1-1, the V gene TRBV5-1; D unresolved. Germline V CDR1 and CDR2: SGHRS, YFSETQ. V gave up 1 base and J gave up 1 base, with 5 bases separating them. The CDR3 contains 13 residues. CDR3 sequence (DNA): TGCGCCAGCAGCTTGACAAGGAACACTGAAGCTTTCTTT. It specifies CASSLTRNTEAFF.

The V call is TRBV25-1, the J call TRBJ1-6; 7 nucleotides align to TRBD1. V was pared by 6 bases and J by 11 bases, with 19 bases of the junction left unmatched. This CDR3 is 17 amino acids long. Germline lookup yields CDR1 MGHDK and CDR2 SYGVNS. As DNA, the CDR3 is TGTGCCAGCAGAGAAACCGGGACAGCGATCTTAGTGCCACCCCTCCACTTT. Amino acid sequence: CASRETGTAILVPPLHF.

This sequence joins TRBV19 and TRBJ1-2; tentative D call: TRBD1 (6 bases). The CDR3 covers 15 residues. V lost 2 bases and J lost 8, with 18 bases in between. CDR1 is LNHDA, CDR2 SQIVND, per germline (reference sequence). The CDR3 is CASSIIFRGGQGYTF. CDR3 DNA: TGTGCCAGTAGTATAATTTTTCGAGGAGGACAGGGCTACACCTTC. The variable domain in full, completed from reference TRBV19 and TRBJ1-2, reads DGGITQSPKYLFRKEGQNVTLSCEQNLNHDAMYWYRQDPGQGLRLIYYSQIVNDFQKGDIAEGYSVSREKKESFPLTVTSAQKNPTAFYLCASSIIFRGGQGYTFGSGTRLTVV.

This clone was observed once. This chain uses TRBV5-1 with TRBJ2-7; D might be TRBD2 (7 bases). This CDR3 comprises 15 residues. The ends were cut back, 4 bases at V and 6 bases at J, with 20 bases in the middle. Per germline, CDR1 SGHRS and CDR2 YFSETQ. CDR3 residues: CASSAGAARSLEQYF. CDR3 coding DNA: TGCGCCAGCAGCGCGGGGGCTGCTAGGTCTCTCGAGCAGTACTTC. The complete variable domain, with remaining parts taken from reference TRBV5-1 and TRBJ2-7, reads KAGVTQTPRYLIKTRGQQVTLSCSPISGHRSVSWYQQTPGQGLQFLFEYFSETQRNKGNFPGRFSGRQFSNSRSEMNVSTLELGDSALYLCASSAGAARSLEQYFGPGTRLTVT.

The rearrangement links TRBV18 to TRBJ2-7; D unclear. Trimming left V 2 bases short and J 0 bases short, with 11 bases between. Germline values: CDR1 KGHSH, CDR2 LQKENI. The CDR3 is made up of 15 amino acids. The CDR3 protein is CASSPSATLSYEQYF. The DNA of the CDR3 is TGTGCCAGCTCACCATCGGCGACTCTCTCCTACGAGCAGTACTTC.

The gene calls are TRBV6-5 and TRBJ2-2; D is undetermined. In germline, CDR1 is MNHEY, CDR2 SVGAGI. V gave up 2 bases and J gave up 0 bases, with 7 bases separating them. The CDR3 contains 15 residues. The CDR3 nucleotides read TGTGCCAGCAGTTACAGCGTCACGAACACCGGGGAGCTGTTTTTT. It codes for CASSYSVTNTGELFF.

This chain joins TRBV4-1 and TRBJ2-5, with a tentative D call TRBD1 (6 bases). Germline CDR1 reads MGHRA; CDR2 reads YSYEKL. The CDR3 totals 13 residues. V was clipped by 6 bases and J by 3 bases, with 11 bases between them. The CDR3 bases are TGCGCCAGCAGTCTACAGGGAGAAGAGACCCAGTACTTC. Protein: CASSLQGEETQYF.

The chain has TRBV5-4 and TRBJ1-1; D remains unclear. Trimming took off 4 bases at V and 4 bases at J, with 17 bases between the two ends. Germline loops: CDR1 SGHNT, CDR2 YYREEE (reference sequence). The CDR3 extends over 15 amino acids. This chain's CDR3 is CASSLDPREGTEAFF. CDR3 nucleotide sequence: TGTGCCAGCAGCCTAGACCCGAGGGAGGGCACTGAAGCTTTCTTT. Using reference TRBV5-4 and TRBJ1-1 for the parts outside the CDR3, the full variable domain is ETGVTQSPTHLIKTRGQQVTLRCSSQSGHNTVSWYQQALGQGPQFIFQYYREEENGRGNFPPRFSGLQFPNYSSELNVNALELDDSALYLCASSLDPREGTEAFFGQGTRLTVV.

J is TRBJ1-1 and V is TRBV28; TRBD1 is a possible D gene (6 bases). Germline lookup yields CDR1 MDHEN and CDR2 SYDVKM. This CDR3 spans 15 amino acids. V was pared by 5 bases and J by 2 bases, with 15 bases between. This chain's CDR3 is CASSPSTGTNTEAFF. The CDR3 DNA reads as TGTGCCAGCAGTCCCTCTACAGGGACAAACACTGAAGCTTTCTTT.